These 4 T cell receptor beta chains share one sample of origin, sequenced in a study of blood T cells in healthy people across ages (dated by TCRdb to between 2014 and 2017). The library was made by 5' RACE. The run used an Illumina HiSeq 2500. The second PCR ran for about 6 to 11 cycles and used a J-beta primer mix along with a sample-barcoded 5' primer. The public reads were run again by TCRdb, first through fastp at Q25 and then through MiXCR, and only productive beta chains were kept. Each entry merges the rows of one CDR3 protein and shows their most common DNA and genes. Within this sample are 1.5 million to 2 million distinct CDR3 sequences, with over 25% of them counted one time only. 6.5% to 8.5% of the sample goes to the ten largest clones. The sample consisted of blood. The receptors derive from a woman in her twenties or thirties in good health.

CDR3 nucleotide sequence: TGTGCCAGCAGAGCGCGACTAGCGGGGGCGAATGAGCAGTACTTC. It codes for CASRARLAGANEQYF. The chain is built from TRBV6-2 or TRBV6-3 and TRBJ2-7; 12 bases align to TRBD2. Per germline, CDR1 MNHEY and CDR2 SVGEGT. There are 15 residues in the CDR3. After removal of 6 bases from V and 7 bases from J, the junction contained 10 bases not matched to a gene.

The chain recombines TRBV4-1 with TRBJ1-2; tentative D call: TRBD1 (5 bases). The V end was cut by 11 bases, the J end by 4 bases, with 23 bases between. Germline V gene sequence: CDR1 MGHRA, CDR2 YSYEKL. The CDR3 extends over 15 amino acids. This CDR3 reads CAGTRDGANPYGYTF. In DNA form, the CDR3 reads TGCGCCGGCACCCGGGACGGAGCGAACCCCTATGGCTACACCTTC.

This clonotype was detected only a few times. This chain uses TRBV27 with TRBJ2-4; 7 positions agree with TRBD1. In germline, CDR1 is MNHEY, CDR2 SMNVEV (reference sequence). CDR3 length: 17 residues. V dropped 5 bases and J dropped 1; count of bases not matched to a gene: 11. CDR3 amino acids: CASSRTRQGTAKNIQYF. CDR3 bases: TGTGCCAGCAGTCGAACGCGACAGGGTACGGCCAAAAACATTCAGTACTTC.

This chain joins TRBV19 and TRBJ1-5, with D uncertain. Trimming removed 7 bases at V and 2 bases at J, with 15 bases between. Germline V gene sequence: CDR1 LNHDA, CDR2 SQIVND (reference sequence). The CDR3 has 15 amino acids. As DNA, the CDR3 is TGTGCCAGTACCTTAGTGGGGTTCGGCAATCAGCCCCAGCATTTT. It yields the protein CASTLVGFGNQPQHF.